The 7 T cell receptor beta chains presented below share a single source sample, sequenced in a study of CD8+CD57+ T cells in acquired aplastic anemia. Only patients with CD8+CD57+ cell expansion on flow cytometry were chosen for sequencing. Investigators profiled TCR beta VDJ and CDR3 from genomic DNA template. One entry per CDR3 protein results from TCRdb running MiXCR on the reads. The top ten hold under 9% of the sample, which has 260,000 or so distinct CDR3 sequences, around 45% seen once. The sample comprised sorted CD4+, CD8+, or CD8+CD57+ T cells (not recorded which) from PBMCs. The receptors were sampled from a human donor with aplastic anemia.

The rearrangement uses TRBV29-1 and TRBJ2-3, with 8 bases lining up with TRBD2. The CDR3 runs to 13 residues. Trimming removed 8 bases from V and 0 bases from J; junction bases left unmatched: 4. CDR1 is SQVTM and CDR2 is ANQGSEA in the germline V gene. CDR3 sequence reads: CSSQRESTDTQYF. The CDR3, as DNA: TGCAGCTCTCAGCGGGAGAGCACAGATACGCAGTATTTT.

The rearrangement uses TRBV7-6 and TRBJ2-7; 13 bases agree with TRBD2. CDR1 SGHVS and CDR2 FNYEAQ come from the germline V gene. The CDR3 runs to 15 residues. The trim removed 5 bases at V and 5 bases at J, leaving 6 bases unmatched. The chain's CDR3 is CASSEGLAGADEQYF. As DNA, the CDR3 is TGTGCCAGCAGCGAAGGACTAGCGGGGGCGGACGAGCAGTACTTC.

At least ten counts were recorded for this clonotype. The rearrangement joins TRBV5-6 to TRBJ1-1, with D possibly being TRBD1 (5 bases). CDR1 and CDR2 from the germline V gene are SGHDT and YYEEEE. This CDR3 comprises 13 residues. V lost 6 bases and J lost 6, with 15 bases in between. In nucleotides, the CDR3 is TGTGCCAGCATCAATCAGGGAAGGGCTGAAGCTTTCTTT. It is translated as CASINQGRAEAFF.

This chain joins TRBV7-9 and TRBJ2-1; tentative D call: TRBD2 (5 bases). Trimming shortened V by 5 bases and J by 4 bases, and 15 bases separated the two germline ends. The CDR3 loop spans 15 amino acids. Per germline, CDR1 SEHNR and CDR2 FQNEAQ (reference sequence). CDR3 DNA: TGTGCCAGCAGCCTACCGACAAGGGAGTACAATGAGCAGTTCTTC. Translated: CASSLPTREYNEQFF. The whole variable domain, filled in from reference TRBV7-9 and TRBJ2-1, reads DTGVSQNPRHKITKRGQNVTFRCDPISEHNRLYWYRQTLGQGPEFLTYFQNEAQLEKSRLLSDRFSAERPKGSFSTLEIQRTEQGDSAMYLCASSLPTREYNEQFFGPGTRLTVL.

The chain is built from TRBV7-2 and TRBJ2-7; TRBD1 aligns across 9 bases. Per the germline V gene, CDR1 is SGHTA and CDR2 is FQGNSA. J gave up 5 bases and V 6 bases, and 17 bases lay outside the gene matches. The CDR3 is 17 residues long. CDR3 loop: CASSPRTGTGRSDEQYF. The CDR3 nucleotides are TGTGCCAGCAGTCCGAGGACCGGGACAGGGCGTTCGGACGAGCAGTACTTC.

As concerns this clonotype: One end of the junction does not line up with germline, which may come from a read error. The CDR3 here is CASSISGRSNQQFF. For the CDR3, the DNA is TGTGCCAGTAGTATATCCGGGCGTAGCAATCAGCAGTTCTTC. The V gene is TRBV19, the J gene TRBJ2-1, with D unresolved. Germline assignment: CDR1 LNHDA and CDR2 SQIVND (reference sequence). The CDR3 is 14 residues long. The entire variable domain, with the rest obtained from reference TRBV19 and TRBJ2-1, is as follows: DGGITQSPKYLFRKEGQNVTLSCEQNLNHDAMYWYRQDPGQGLRLIYYSQIVNDFQKGDIAEGYSVSREKKESFPLTVTSAQKNPTAFYLCASSISGRSNQQFFGPGTRLTVL.

This sequence joins TRBV10-3 and TRBJ1-2; D might be TRBD1 (6 bases). The V and J ends lost 6 bases and 0 bases respectively, with 11 bases between them. This CDR3 region has 14 residues. Germline-derived CDR1 and CDR2 are ENHRY and SYGVKD. The CDR3 sequence: CAISADSANYGYTF. The CDR3 DNA sequence: TGTGCCATCAGCGCGGACAGTGCTAACTATGGCTACACCTTC.